This T cell receptor (beta chain) was retrieved from a study of blood T cell repertoires in COVID-19. Looking at the study overall: Samples representing acute and convalescent COVID-19 were sourced from the United States, Italy and Spain. T cells, B-cell-depleted T cells, or PBMCs provided the cDNA or gDNA that served as material.

The germline V gene has CDR1 MNHEY and CDR2 SVGAGI. CDR3 length: 12 amino acids. The V and J ends lost 6 bases and 4 bases respectively, with 6 bases between them. How the authors handled the data: Amplified reference gene primers provided the basis for estimating nucleated cell counts. Data came from immunoSEQ multiplex PCR; TCRdb stores just in-frame clones and leaves some out. The V and J calls and clone size are taken from that table; D and trimming were inferred from the DNA. The sample yields over 200,000 clones, over 75% seen once. Sample: peripheral blood. The chain carries TRBV6-5 and TRBJ1-4; D gene ambiguous. This TCR derives from a man aged 35-49 years with active or convalescent COVID-19. CDR3 loop: CASSGINEKLFF. CDR3 bases: TGTGCCAGCAGCGGTATTAATGAAAAACTGTTTTTT.